One sample yielded the 21 T cell receptor beta chains listed below, sequenced in a study of blood T cell repertoires in COVID-19. Libraries were prepared by immunoSEQ multiplex PCR; TCRdb keeps only in-frame clonotypes and omits some of them. The sample records roughly 170,000 clones, more than 75% being singletons. The sequenced sample consisted of peripheral blood. Receptors originate from a woman between 50 and 59 years old with COVID-19, enrolled during active disease.

This clone was recorded a few times. The chain carries TRBV15 and TRBJ1-6; 7 nucleotides agree with TRBD1. Per germline, CDR1 LNHNV and CDR2 YYDKDF (reference sequence). J was trimmed by 9 bases and V by 0 bases; bases with no gene match: 2. The CDR3 loop spans 14 amino acids. This chain's CDR3 is CATSRDPGGSPLHF. DNA of the CDR3: TGTGCCACCAGCAGAGACCCAGGGGGTTCACCCCTCCACTTT.

The rearrangement links TRBV6-5 to TRBJ1-2, with TRBD1 matching 7 bases. CDR1 is MNHEY, CDR2 SVGAGI, per germline. V lost 7 bases, J lost 2 bases, and 4 bases stayed unmatched. The CDR3 consists of 13 residues. In DNA form, the CDR3 reads TGTGCCAGCAATCCGGGACAGAACTATGGCTACACCTTC. Its protein is CASNPGQNYGYTF.

The rearrangement uses TRBV2 and TRBJ1-5; D unclear. The germline gives CDR1 SNHLY, CDR2 FYNNEI. The CDR3 length is 15 residues. The V end lost 1 base, the J end lost 3 bases, and 10 bases lay between the germline ends. The DNA of the CDR3 is TGTGCCAGCAGTGAAGAAGCAGGTTTCAATCAGCCCCAGCATTTT. Translation gives CASSEEAGFNQPQHF.

The sample holds one count of this clone. The chain couples TRBV10-3 to TRBJ1-1; the D is unclear. The germline V and J ends were trimmed by 3 bases and 1 base, with 18 bases remaining between them. The CDR3 is made up of 17 amino acids. Germline V gene data show CDR1 as ENHRY and CDR2 as SYGVKD. CDR3 amino acids: CAISDAGSRTPNTEAFF. The CDR3 DNA is TGTGCCATCAGTGATGCGGGGTCCCGCACACCGAACACTGAAGCTTTCTTT.

The chain carries TRBV7-9 and TRBJ1-4; 11 bases match TRBD1. Trimming at V came to 5 bases and at J to 7 bases, leaving 12 bases not matched to a gene. From germline, CDR1 is SEHNR and CDR2 FQNEAQ (reference sequence). The CDR3 length is 17 residues. DNA for the CDR3: TGTGCCAGCAGCGTACCGGAAAGGGGACAGGGGGGTGAAAAACTGTTTTTT. Its protein is CASSVPERGQGGEKLFF.

This clone was observed a handful of times. One end of the junction is discordant with germline, which a read error may explain. The rearrangement joins TRBV7-9 to TRBJ1-3; D ambiguous. CDR1 and CDR2 from the germline V gene are SEHNR and FQNEAQ (reference sequence). This CDR3 has 15 amino acids. The CDR3 DNA reads as TGTGCCAGCAGCGTAGCCATCGGCTCTGGAAACACCATATATTTT. Protein: CASSVAIGSGNTIYF.

This clone has only one observation. The gene calls are TRBV28 and TRBJ1-6; weak D call: TRBD1 (5 bases). The germline V gene encodes CDR1 MDHEN and CDR2 SYDVKM. The V end lost 5 bases, the J end lost 14 bases, and 13 bases lay between the germline ends. CDR3 length: 12 amino acids. CDR3 in amino acids: CASSLQAVTLHF. CDR3 nucleotides: TGTGCCAGCAGTCTACAGGCAGTCACCCTCCACTTT.

The chain couples TRBV7-2 to TRBJ2-3; D call uncertain. This CDR3 comprises 16 residues. Germline V lookup: CDR1 SGHTA, CDR2 FQGNSA. Trimming left V 3 bases short and J 4 bases short, with 17 bases between. CDR3 sequence: CASSFGSSGVPDTQYF. Here the CDR3 DNA reads TGTGCCAGCAGCTTCGGTTCATCTGGTGTGCCAGATACGCAGTATTTT.

This chain connects TRBV27 to TRBJ1-6; D is ambiguous. Germline assignment: CDR1 MNHEY and CDR2 SMNVEV (reference sequence). The CDR3 runs 13 residues. Trimming left V 7 bases short and J 9 bases short, with 13 bases between. DNA for the CDR3: TGTGCCAGCACGGCGGGGAAAATTTCACCCCTCCACTTT. This sequence encodes CASTAGKISPLHF.

V gene TRBV16 combines with J gene TRBJ2-2, with TRBD1 matching 8 bases. CDR1 is KGHSY, CDR2 FQNENV, per germline. The CDR3 covers 16 residues. V shed 0 bases and J 5 bases; nucleotides not matched to a gene: 5. CDR3 in amino acids: CASSQSRTGSTGELFF. The CDR3 coding sequence is TGTGCCAGCAGCCAATCGCGGACAGGGTCGACCGGGGAGCTGTTTTTT.

The chain joins TRBV4-1 to TRBJ2-3; 10 nucleotides line up with TRBD2. Germline V gives CDR1 MGHRA, CDR2 YSYEKL. V shed 5 bases and J 7 bases; nucleotides not matched to a gene: 6. The CDR3 sequence is 14 residues long. CDR3 in amino acids: CASSSAGGRNTQYF. The CDR3, as DNA: TGCGCCAGCAGCTCAGCGGGGGGGCGCAATACGCAGTATTTT.

The chain joins TRBV11-2 to TRBJ2-3; 12 positions match TRBD2. Germline CDR1 SGHAT, CDR2 FQNNGV. V was pared by 5 bases and J by 3 bases, with 12 bases of the junction left unmatched. The CDR3 is 18 residues long. DNA for the CDR3: TGTGCCAGCAGCCCGGGCACTAGCGGGGGGTATTTTACAGATACGCAGTATTTT. Residues: CASSPGTSGGYFTDTQYF.

This clone was observed a single time. The chain carries TRBV18 and TRBJ1-6, with unresolved D. Germline V CDR1 and CDR2: KGHSH, LQKENI. The CDR3 is 13 amino acids. V was trimmed by 2 bases and J by 10 bases, leaving 9 bases between them. In DNA form, the CDR3 reads TGTGCCAGCTCACCAGACGGAGCCTCACCCCTCCACTTT. This encodes CASSPDGASPLHF.

This chain joins TRBV7-8 and TRBJ2-1, with 10 nucleotides matching TRBD2. This CDR3 comprises 14 residues. From germline, CDR1 is SGHVS and CDR2 FQNEAQ. The junction had 4 bases not matched to a gene; V was cut back by 7 bases and J by 4 bases. In nucleotides, the CDR3 is TGTGCCAGCACCGGACTAGCGGTTTACAATGAGCAGTTCTTC. Translating gives CASTGLAVYNEQFF.

The chain is built from TRBV19 and TRBJ2-2; a possible D gene is TRBD1 (5 bases). This CDR3 region has 17 residues. Germline CDR1 LNHDA, CDR2 SQIVND (reference sequence). Trimming shortened V by 0 bases and J by 6 bases, and 17 bases separated the two germline ends. In DNA, the CDR3 is TGTGCCAGTAGTATAGATGGGCCGGCTAGGGGCGCCGGGGAGCTGTTTTTT. Translating gives CASSIDGPARGAGELFF.

This sequence joins TRBV30 and TRBJ2-3; D is uncertain. This CDR3 comprises 15 residues. V lost 0 bases and J lost 0, with 10 bases in between. Per the germline V gene, CDR1 is GTSNPN and CDR2 is SVGIG (reference sequence). The CDR3 spells CAWSVLPSSTDTQYF. The CDR3 DNA follows: TGTGCCTGGAGTGTGCTACCGTCTAGCACAGATACGCAGTATTTT.

The V gene is TRBV27, the J gene TRBJ1-5; 8 nucleotides agree with TRBD1. Losses at the gene ends were 4 bases for V and 1 base for J; bases not matched to a gene: 3. Germline CDR1 is MNHEY and CDR2 is SMNVEV (reference sequence). This CDR3 spans 15 amino acids. CDR3 nucleotides: TGTGCCAGCAGTTCGGGACAGGCCAGCAATCAGCCCCAGCATTTT. It yields the protein CASSSGQASNQPQHF.

V and J are TRBV10-3 and TRBJ2-3; 9 bases match TRBD2. The CDR3 is 16 amino acids. CDR1 is ENHRY, CDR2 SYGVKD, per germline. The trim removed 0 bases at V and 2 bases at J, leaving 3 bases unmatched. CDR3 in DNA: TGTGCCATCAGTGAGTCGGCGGGGGGGCTCACAGATACGCAGTATTTT. Translation: CAISESAGGLTDTQYF.

This chain joins TRBV6-5 and TRBJ1-5, with a tentative D call TRBD1 (5 bases). CDR1 and CDR2 (germline): MNHEY, SVGAGI. V lost 0 bases to trimming and J lost 4 bases, with 13 bases between them. The CDR3 is 16 amino acids. The CDR3 protein is CASSYSRGGANQPQHF. As DNA, the CDR3 is TGTGCCAGCAGTTACTCGCGGGGAGGGGCGAATCAGCCCCAGCATTTT.

This chain uses TRBV7-9 with TRBJ1-3; 7 nucleotides line up with TRBD1. CDR1 SEHNR and CDR2 FQNEAQ come from the germline V gene (reference sequence). The ends lost 6 bases at V and 2 bases at J; junction bases unmatched: 4. This CDR3 spans 14 amino acids. Written as DNA, the CDR3 is TGTGCCAGCAGGTCAGGGGGAGCTGGAAACACCATATATTTT. The encoded protein is CASRSGGAGNTIYF. The variable domain in full, completed from reference TRBV7-9 and TRBJ1-3, reads DTGVSQNPRHKITKRGQNVTFRCDPISEHNRLYWYRQTLGQGPEFLTYFQNEAQLEKSRLLSDRFSAERPKGSFSTLEIQRTEQGDSAMYLCASRSGGAGNTIYFGEGSWLTVV.

The chain employs TRBV3-1 (or the pseudogene TRBV3-2) and TRBJ2-5; 8 bases match TRBD2. V dropped 1 base and J dropped 3; count of bases not matched to a gene: 1. Per germline, CDR1 LGHDT and CDR2 YNNKEL (reference sequence). The CDR3 has 14 residues. This CDR3 reads CASSQGTSKETQYF. Written as DNA, the CDR3 is TGTGCCAGCAGCCAAGGGACTAGCAAAGAGACCCAGTACTTC.